This T cell receptor beta chain emerged from a study of Graves' ophthalmopathy and Graves' hyperthyroidism. From RNA, the CDR3 regions of TCR beta chains were amplified and sequenced. HTBI primers were employed in first-round RT-PCR, then a second-round multiplex PCR followed. TCRdb used MiXCR to reprocess the multiplex PCR reads, holding one entry per CDR3 protein. The table lists around 660,000 distinct CDR3 sequences, under 50% of them singletons. Study conclusions and caveats: Using a 13-signature model, the authors split ophthalmopathy from stable hyperthyroidism, with approximately 88% sensitivity and about 80% specificity.

As for this clonotype: The antigen remains unidentified.

Moderate-to-severe activity, CAS ≥3, NOSPECS ≥4 and duration under 3 months were recorded for donors with ophthalmopathy. Excluded: other autoimmune disease, uncontrolled infection, pregnancy or lactation. The origin of this receptor is an adult man with Graves' ophthalmopathy. Sequencing was carried out using peripheral blood.

Written as DNA, the CDR3 is TGTGCCAGCTCACCAACCGGGACAGGGGCGAACTATGGCTACACCTTC. It codes for CASSPTGTGANYGYTF. The genes are TRBV9 and TRBJ1-2, with TRBD1 identical over 10 bases. The ends lost 7 bases at V and 2 bases at J; junction bases unmatched: 11. This CDR3 comprises 16 residues. Germline CDR1 is SGDLS and CDR2 is YYNGEE.